The text below deals with one TCR beta chain. Its antigen has not been determined. No quality values exist for individual bases; no much larger clone is one base distant. Using the deep immunoSEQ assay, TCR CDR3 regions were amplified from genomic DNA by multiplex PCR. Genomic DNA extracted from each cell subset was distributed evenly over all wells of several immunoSEQ 96-well plates, and each plate served as one replicate. For sorted subsets, 150 to 200 ng genomic DNA, equal to 30,000 to 35,000 T cell genomes, was loaded into each replicate PCR. Purified libraries were quantified with a Qubit 3.0 fluorometer, sized on a Bioanalyzer 2100, and re-quantified with the KAPA Library Quantification kit. Every immunoSEQ 96-well plate was sequenced on a dedicated single-read 150-cycle Illumina NextSeq 550 flow cell. The paper's processing steps were these. The immunoSEQ output contained only junctional sequences without quality scores, so filtering could not match that applied to full-length reads. Sequences were annotated with PyIR, a Python wrapper for IgBLAST v1.9, using IMGT germline references to assign V/J genes and CDR3. Reads with weak V/J assignments (E-value above 1e-6), missing CDR3, stop codons, out-of-frame junctions, or ambiguous translated residues were removed. V3J clonotypes were defined as sequences sharing an identical inferred V gene, J gene, and CDR3 amino acid sequence. To compute the percentage overlap between repertoires, the number of shared unique clonotypes was divided by the size of the smaller repertoire. Three approaches were used to assess repertoire richness: RTK rarefaction, the Chao1 estimator, and Recon v2.1 estimates of unobserved clonotypes. Generation probabilities for all TCRbeta clonotypes obtained by the gDNA method from a few donors were computed using OLGA. Held by TCRdb, this immuneACCESS table contains in-frame sequences only and omits some clones. Under half of the omission traces to an unresolved V gene where checked; the cause of the rest is unknown. Clone size and the V and J calls come from that table; the DNA yielded D and trimming. For this sample the table gives more than 2 million clones, of which roughly 95% were detected only once. The ten most abundant clones make up about 0.13% of the sample.

This record comes from a study of shared clonotypes between healthy human individuals (TCRdb year 2020). For context, the study as a whole: A few men and two women, aged 18 to 49 years, made up the cohort. To estimate repertoire size and how much clonotypes are shared between individuals, the study performed deep sequencing of blood TCR repertoires from a few healthy adults. To increase sequencing depth and limit assay-specific biases, different laboratories used diverse techniques to prepare libraries and sequence TCR repertoires. For each donor, CD4 naive and CD4 memory were each given three plates, CD8 naive was given two plates, and CD8 memory was given one plate. Leukapheresis yielded between about 0.9 and 8.9 billion PBMCs per donor.

Donors were healthy HIV-negative adults with no recently reported acute infections or vaccinations. Every donor was a Caucasian adult living in Nashville, Tennessee, USA. CD4+ T cells were enriched through magnetic negative selection, after which naive cells were positively selected on CD45RA and the remaining negative fraction served as the memory subset. After blood collection by leukapheresis, PBMCs were isolated using Ficoll-Histopaque density gradient centrifugation and then cryopreserved in the vapor phase of liquid nitrogen. Analytical flow cytometry was used to check the purity and quantity of each magnetically sorted T cell population. Genomic DNA was isolated from every sorted fraction and measured by UV absorbance on a Nanodrop 2000c. The CDR3, cysteine through phenylalanine, is 14 amino acids long. The retained sequence is limited to the CDR3, 42 bases, with the frame set at the first base. Germline trimming: 4 bases from V, 15 bases from J; junction bases outside gene matches: 7. The germline V gene encodes CDR1 SGHVS and CDR2 FNYEAQ.

Paper-wide results and their limitations: About 5% of naive CD4, 3.5% of naive CD8, about 2.1% of memory CD4, and 0.35% to 0.5% of memory CD8 clonotypes were shared across four donors. Incomplete sequencing was indicated by rarefaction of sorted-subset datasets, despite the large sequencing depth. Sampling was restricted to blood, and TCR repertoires in tissue are likely to differ from TCR repertoires in blood. Estimated clonotype richness was generally larger for naive than for memory subsets. Pairwise subsampling led to the expectation that sequencing depth would affect the degree of clonotype sharing among donors. Higher generation probabilities were observed for clonotypes shared by all four sorted-subset donors than for non-shared clonotypes. Because the study included a small number of donors, the genetic and exposure-history diversity represented was limited.

The TCR originated in a man aged 18-30 years in good health. Sequenced sample: naive CD4+ T cells sorted from blood. Reading the label with the study, this specimen's cell subset or site is: CD45RA+ positively selected. Here the chain combines TRBV7-6 and TRBJ2-1; TRBD2 aligns with 15 central bases. Read as DNA, the sequence is TGTGCCAGCAGCTCCGGACTAGCGGGGGGGGAAAGGTTCTTC. This encodes CASSSGLAGGERFF.